These 18 T cell receptor beta chains share one sample of origin, sequenced in a study of T-cell reconstitution after alpha-beta-depleted transplantation in children. Unique molecular identifiers were incorporated when the TCRbeta library was constructed. TCRdb recomputed calls from the PCR reads with MiXCR, one row per CDR3 protein. This table has over 3,500 distinct CDR3 sequences, approximately 25% appearing once. This material consisted of PBMCs, mostly from graft donor cells, taken 60 days after TCRalphabeta/CD19-depleted stem cell transplant. These receptors all come from a boy less than two years old who had a stem cell transplant for SCID, so the T cells may come from the graft donor.

This clonotype was seen many times. The chain recombines TRBV2 with TRBJ2-7; 7 bases match TRBD1. This CDR3 is built from 14 residues. Germline V CDR1 and CDR2: SNHLY, FYNNEI. After removal of 2 bases from V and 3 bases from J, the junction contained 4 bases not matched to a gene. The CDR3 region is CASSEQGQYYEQYF. CDR3 sequence (DNA): TGTGCCAGCAGTGAACAGGGACAGTACTACGAGCAGTACTTC.

This clonotype is categorized as medium-sized. The V gene is TRBV4-2, the J gene TRBJ2-7, with TRBD1 identical over 7 bases. CDR3 size: 16 residues. The V segment lost 4 bases and the J segment 6 bases; nucleotides outside the gene matches: 15. Germline V gene lookup returns CDR1 LGHNA and CDR2 YNFKEQ. CDR3 nucleotide sequence: TGTGCCAGCAGCCCGACGGAATCGGACAGGACCCGCGAGCAGTACTTC. This gives the protein CASSPTESDRTREQYF.

In its sample, this clonotype was seen many times. The chain combines TRBV2 with TRBJ1-1, with D possibly matching TRBD1 (5 bases). Germline lookup yields CDR1 SNHLY and CDR2 FYNNEI. V dropped 4 bases and J dropped 1 base, with 10 bases sitting between them. CDR3 length: 14 residues. The CDR3 DNA reads TGTGCCAGCAGTGCCGGCAGGGCGAACACTGAAGCTTTCTTT. The encoded protein is CASSAGRANTEAFF.

This clonotype appeared many times. V is TRBV27 and J is TRBJ1-6, with D unresolved. The germline V gene encodes CDR1 MNHEY and CDR2 SMNVEV (reference sequence). This CDR3 has 14 amino acids. The V end was cut by 2 bases, the J end by 9 bases, with 11 bases between. CDR3 sequence (DNA): TGTGCCAGCAGTTTAGGGGTCTGGAGTTCACCCCTCCACTTT. It is translated as CASSLGVWSSPLHF.

This clonotype was counted many times. The chain joins TRBV19 to TRBJ1-2; no firm D call. Trimming removed 5 bases from V and 8 bases from J, with 15 bases in between. Germline assignment: CDR1 LNHDA and CDR2 SQIVND (reference sequence). This CDR3 comprises 13 residues. The CDR3 loop reads CASSPQDSRGYTF. The DNA for the CDR3 is TGTGCCAGTAGTCCCCAGGACTCAAGGGGCTACACCTTC.

This sequence joins TRBV6-5 and TRBJ2-7; 7 nucleotides align to TRBD2. The germline gives CDR1 MNHEY, CDR2 SVGAGI. V lost 0 bases, J lost 6 bases, and 11 bases stayed unmatched. The CDR3 totals 16 residues. CDR3 in amino acids: CASSYSGTKPTGEQYF. As DNA, the CDR3 is TGTGCCAGCAGTTACTCCGGGACTAAACCTACCGGCGAGCAGTACTTC.

By frequency in the sample, this clonotype is medium-sized. This sequence joins TRBV3-1 and TRBJ2-5; 10 bases match TRBD2. Germline V gives CDR1 LGHDT, CDR2 YNNKEL (reference sequence). The ends lost 0 bases at V and 1 base at J; junction bases unmatched: 11. This CDR3 has 19 amino acids. CDR3 sequence reads: CASSQDRVRSGGVQETQYF. The CDR3 bases are TGTGCCAGCAGCCAAGACCGTGTAAGGAGCGGGGGGGTCCAAGAGACCCAGTACTTC.

There are many counts of this clonotype. The rearrangement uses TRBV6-2 or TRBV6-3 and TRBJ2-7, with D possibly matching TRBD1 (5 bases). This CDR3 is 18 amino acids long. Germline V gene data show CDR1 as MNHEY and CDR2 as SVGEGT. V dropped 0 bases and J dropped 4 bases, with 22 bases sitting between them. The CDR3 reads CASSYSISPGRDDYEQYF. The CDR3 DNA is TGTGCCAGCAGTTACTCCATATCCCCCGGCAGGGATGATTACGAGCAGTACTTC.

V is TRBV3-1 and J is TRBJ2-1, with D perhaps assigned TRBD1 or TRBD2 (5 bases each). The CDR3 has 14 amino acids. Germline CDR1 is LGHDT and CDR2 is YNNKEL (reference sequence). The V gene lost 1 base and the J gene lost 4 bases, with 8 bases spanning the gap. CDR3 nucleotide sequence: TGTGCCAGCAGCCAAGGGGGGTTTTACAATGAGCAGTTCTTC. Translating it yields CASSQGGFYNEQFF.

This clonotype was seen at least ten times. J is TRBJ2-5 and V is TRBV7-3; weak D call: TRBD2 (6 bases). V was cut by 0 bases and J by 5 bases, with 16 bases left in between. Germline V gene lookup returns CDR1 SGHTA and CDR2 FQGTGA. This CDR3 comprises 16 residues. The CDR3 sequence is CASSLTGSGLRETQYF. CDR3 nucleotides: TGTGCCAGCAGCTTAACGGGTAGCGGCTTAAGGGAGACCCAGTACTTC.

This clonotype qualifies as medium-sized. This CDR3 reads CASSPWVSPQETQYF. CDR3 coding DNA: TGTGCCAGCAGCCCGTGGGTCAGCCCTCAAGAGACCCAGTACTTC. The chain combines TRBV9 with TRBJ2-5, with D unclear. CDR1 is SGDLS, CDR2 YYNGEE, per germline. V lost 4 bases to trimming and J lost 2 bases, with 15 bases between them. CDR3 size: 15 residues.

There are many counts of this clonotype. CDR3 region: CASSLAVNYGYTF. The CDR3, as DNA: TGTGCCAGCAGCTTAGCAGTGAACTATGGCTACACCTTC. V is TRBV7-9 and J is TRBJ1-2, with no clear D. This CDR3 region has 13 residues. Germline V CDR1 and CDR2: SEHNR, FQNEAQ (reference sequence). V was clipped by 0 bases and J by 2 bases, with 4 bases between them.

V usage is TRBV5-1 and J usage is TRBJ2-5, with 7 bases matching TRBD1. There are 14 residues in the CDR3. V was clipped by 4 bases and J by 2 bases; unmatched bases: 5. Germline V lookup: CDR1 SGHRS, CDR2 YFSETQ. CDR3 residues: CASSAGTEQETQYF. CDR3 nucleotides: TGCGCCAGCAGCGCCGGGACAGAGCAAGAGACCCAGTACTTC.

This clonotype is labeled medium-sized. This chain links TRBV20-1 with TRBJ2-5; D may be TRBD1 (6 bases). This CDR3 is 16 amino acids long. CDR1 and CDR2 (germline): DFQATT, SNEGSKA (reference sequence). V was clipped by 0 bases and J by 1 base, with 15 bases between them. The CDR3: CSARDLRQGPQETQYF. The CDR3 nucleotides are TGCAGTGCTAGAGATCTACGCCAGGGGCCCCAAGAGACCCAGTACTTC.

In this sample, this clonotype turned up a few times. The chain joins TRBV13 to TRBJ2-7; D is possibly TRBD1 (5 bases). Trimming shortened V by 8 bases and J by 4 bases, and 18 bases separated the two germline ends. Germline lookup yields CDR1 PRHDT and CDR2 FYEKMQ (reference sequence). This CDR3 comprises 14 residues. The CDR3 coding sequence is TGTGCCAGCGGTACAGGCGCAGGTGTGTACGAGCAGTACTTC. Protein product: CASGTGAGVYEQYF.

The chain couples TRBV13 to TRBJ2-7, with 9 bases lining up with TRBD1. CDR3 length: 14 amino acids. Unmatched junction bases numbered 3, after V lost 5 bases and J lost 1 base. CDR1 and CDR2 (germline): PRHDT, FYEKMQ (reference sequence). The CDR3 spells CASSPTGGSYEQYF. The CDR3 DNA follows: TGTGCCAGCAGCCCGACAGGGGGATCCTACGAGCAGTACTTC.

The chain joins TRBV5-6 to TRBJ2-2; TRBD2 is a possible D gene (5 bases). V was cut by 6 bases and J by 4 bases, with 10 bases left in between. Per germline, CDR1 SGHDT and CDR2 YYEEEE. The CDR3 totals 13 residues. CDR3 loop: CASIIGGTGELFF. The CDR3, as DNA: TGTGCCAGCATAATTGGAGGCACCGGGGAGCTGTTTTTT.

The chain uses TRBV7-2 and TRBJ2-7; D is perhaps TRBD2 (5 bases). The germline CDR1 and CDR2 sequences are SGHTA and FQGNSA. This CDR3 is 13 amino acids long. Trimming stripped 5 bases from V and 6 bases from J, with 14 bases between. CDR3 region: CASSTTSSSEQYF. The CDR3 coding sequence is TGTGCCAGCAGCACAACTAGTTCTAGCGAGCAGTACTTC.